The entry that follows covers one T cell receptor beta chain sequence. Its target antigen remains unknown. Per-nucleotide qualities are absent, and no much larger clonotype sits a single base away. The data originate from a study of CD8 T cells in Susac syndrome (dated by TCRdb to the late 2010s). Background for the entire study: Whether CD8+ T cell activation and differentiation in Susac syndrome was antigen driven was tested using repertoire sequencing. Clonality of the CD8+ T cell repertoire was compared between over ten healthy donors, around 14 Susac syndrome patients and 15 or so multiple sclerosis patients.

High-throughput TCR beta sequencing profiled peripheral blood CD8+ and CD4+ T cells from healthy donors, Susac syndrome patients and multiple sclerosis patients. The multiple sclerosis controls were treatment-naive patients whose relapsing-remitting disease, either stable or active, fulfilled the revised McDonald criteria. Bulk CD8+ and CD4+ T cells were purified magnetically by negative isolation, whereas CD8+ TEMRA cells were enriched by FACS. Blood was collected in EDTA tubes and processed within 24 hours, with PBMCs isolated through density gradient centrifugation. PBMCs intended for TCR sequencing were frozen in liquid nitrogen and were later thawed in a 37 degrees C water bath. The sorted or isolated CD4+, CD8+ and CD8+ TEMRA cells had a purity of 90% or higher. Broad study findings and their caveats: The number of individuals in the TCR sequencing and HLA analysis was acknowledged as relatively small.

Taken from the germline V gene (reference sequence), the CDR1 and CDR2 loops are LNHDA and SQIVND. V is cut by 4 bases and J by 1 base, and the space between the germline ends is 16 bases. The CDR3 goes from the cysteine to the phenylalanine over 16 residues. This entry keeps only the CDR3 DNA: 48 bases, framed from base 1. RNA was extracted using the RNeasy kit, and roughly 0.45 to 1 microgram was reverse transcribed with random hexamers. TCR beta CDR3 regions were amplified with the immunoSEQ multiplex PCR assay covering 54 Vbeta and 13 Jbeta segments. To correct PCR amplification bias, a synthetic template baseline was used for both primer optimization and computational correction. Concerning the study's data processing: Reads were annotated to V, D and J genes according to IMGT and were analyzed with immunoSEQ Analyzer, with only productive sequences retained. Clonality was computed as one minus Shannon entropy normalized by log2 of the number of productive unique sequences. For each patient and control, public and private clones were evaluated among the 100 most prevalent clones. Clones were defined as Susac-specific if absent from the healthy and MS cohorts, from 900 to 1,300 published viral clones and from other ImmuneACCESS disease sequences. The public reads were reprocessed in TCRdb via fastp at Q25 and MiXCR, keeping in-frame beta chains. Rows merge per CDR3 protein into single entries with the most common DNA and genes. The V and J calls here are based on TCRdb, not the publication. A total of around 140,000 distinct CDR3 sequences appear in this sample, roughly 80% of them only once. Of the sample, about 0.51% falls within the top ten clones.

The origin of this receptor is a human donor with multiple sclerosis. Sequencing used CD8+ T cells from PBMCs. This receptor chain uses TRBV19 and TRBJ1-1; 6 matching bases give a weak D call of TRBD1. In nucleotides, the sequence is TGTGCCAGTAGTAGGGGGCCCCAGTGGGGGAACACTGAAGCTTTCTTT. Its protein reads: CASSRGPQWGNTEAFF.